This entry concerns a single T cell receptor (beta chain). Its antigen remains unidentified. The method was immunoSEQ multiplex PCR; TCRdb's version includes in-frame clones alone and lacks a portion of them. In the table there are 45,000 to 50,000 clones, around nine tenths of which are singletons. These data originate in a study of OX40 agonist ivuxolimab in advanced cancers. Study information: Patients receiving dose escalation had hepatocellular carcinoma, melanoma, renal cell or head and neck cancer. Males comprised 70% to 90% of the group, whose mean age was roughly 64 years (range roughly 20 to 85). Whole-study results and caveats: CD4+ T cells averaged fewer expanded clones than CD8+ T cells.

The germline CDR1 and CDR2 sequences are GTSNPN and SVGIG (reference sequence). CDR3 length: 16 amino acids. The V and J ends lost 1 base and 2 bases respectively, with 18 bases between them. The clonotype originates from an adult with an advanced solid tumor such as melanoma, head and neck, liver or kidney cancer. This chain joins TRBV30 and TRBJ2-7; possibly TRBD1 or TRBD2 for D (5 bases each). The specimen was CD4+ or CD8+ T cells sorted from blood, collected in a trial of the OX40 agonist ivuxolimab. CDR3 nucleotides: TGTGCCTGGAGTGGACCCGGGACCTACCTGACCTACGAGCAGTACTTC. Protein sequence: CAWSGPGTYLTYEQYF.